The TCR beta chain under discussion was sequenced for a study of T cells in Graves' hyperthyroidism and ophthalmopathy. Overall study findings and caveats: Prediction of ophthalmopathy progression came a median around 7.1 months pre-onset.

This CDR3 contains 15 residues. CDR1 is LGHDT, CDR2 YNNKEL, per germline (reference sequence). V shed 5 bases and J 4 bases; nucleotides not matched to a gene: 5. This clonotype showed up many times. Antigen unknown. Authors of the study amplified TCR beta CDR3 regions from RNA transcripts. The HTBI primer set was used in a first-round RT-PCR of the TCR CDR3. TCRdb redid the calling of the multiplex PCR reads with MiXCR, one entry per CDR3 protein. The sample lists about 590,000 distinct CDR3 sequences; approximately 14% were seen once. With a duration under 2 months, the hyperthyroidism was newly diagnosed in patients aged 18 to 65. Patients showing uncontrolled infection, other autoimmune disease, pregnancy or lactation were ineligible.

Sequenced material: blood. This TCR was sampled from a woman in her twenties or thirties with Graves' hyperthyroidism. The chain couples TRBV3-1 to TRBJ2-3, with TRBD2 matching 11 bases. The CDR3 nucleotides read TGTGCCAGCAGCATAGCGGGAGGGCCGTCAGATACGCAGTATTTT. This codes for CASSIAGGPSDTQYF.